This T cell receptor beta chain came from a study of T cells in Graves' hyperthyroidism and ophthalmopathy. Study-wide results and limits: Among thyroid clonotypes expanded above 0.001, most also appeared in blood. Patients with ophthalmopathy were separated from those with stable hyperthyroidism by a 13 V-J model.

The CDR3 spans 15 residues. Germline-derived CDR1 and CDR2 are MNHEY and SVGEGT. Trimming removed 5 bases from V and 2 bases from J; junction bases left unmatched: 7. Using RNA transcripts as the source, TCR beta CDR3 regions were amplified. With the HTBI primer set, the TCR CDR3 went through a first round of RT-PCR. A single record per CDR3 protein comes from TCRdb applying MiXCR to the multiplex PCR reads. The sample records a few hundred thousand distinct CDR3 sequences, approximately 16% being singletons. With regard to this clonotype: Its cognate antigen is unknown. No conserved phenylalanine or tryptophan is present at the end of the CDR3, so a read error is the likely explanation.

The J gene is TRBJ2-7, the V gene TRBV6-2 or TRBV6-3, with 9 bases aligning to TRBD1. This TCR derives from a woman between 35 and 50 years old with Graves' ophthalmopathy. Sequenced: blood. The CDR3 spells CASSPGTGRPYEQYS. The CDR3, as DNA: TGTGCCAGCAGTCCCGGGACAGGGAGACCCTACGAGCAGTACTCC.